The rows below give T cell receptor beta chains drawn from one sample of a study of blood T cell repertoires in COVID-19. Sequenced by immunoSEQ multiplex PCR; TCRdb stores in-frame clones only, minus some. The sample contains 200,000 or so clones, about four fifths of which appear only once. The sequenced sample consisted of peripheral blood. These receptors were obtained from a woman of 80 years or more with COVID-19, enrolled during active disease. Each CDR3 is given with its conserved first and last residue. The D gene is left open where the match is weak. Clone size is given for some rows only: seen once, a few or many times, or a class if the clone is expanded.

d_call j_call clone_size v_call cdr3_aa cdr3_nt
- TRBJ1-2 - TRBV18 CASSQLEGGYTF TGTGCCAGCTCACAACTGGAGGGAGGCTACACCTTC
- TRBJ1-2 - TRBV18 CASSPAQQGAGGHGYTF TGTGCCAGCTCACCAGCCCAACAGGGAGCCGGTGGTCATGGCTACACCTTC
- TRBJ1-5 - TRBV28 CASSLLGGSGVNQPQHF TGTGCCAGCAGTTTATTGGGCGGTTCGGGGGTTAATCAGCCCCAGCATTTT
TRBD1 TRBJ2-7 - TRBV14 CASSQDRWDRPSWEQYF TGTGCCAGCAGCCAAGATAGGTGGGACAGGCCTTCCTGGGAGCAGTACTTC
TRBD1 TRBJ2-5 - TRBV9 CASSVNPGGEWETQYF TGTGCCAGCAGCGTAAACCCAGGGGGCGAGTGGGAGACCCAGTACTTC
- TRBJ1-6 - TRBV5-1 CASSLVGAGNNSPLHF TGCGCCAGCAGCTTGGTGGGGGCTGGAAATAATTCACCCCTCCACTTT
TRBD1 TRBJ1-4 - TRBV5-1 CASSLYPQGSEKLFF TGCGCCAGCAGCTTGTATCCACAGGGGAGTGAAAAACTGTTTTTT
- TRBJ1-1 - TRBV2 CASTPRAGMNTEAFF TGTGCCAGCACCCCACGCGCAGGGATGAACACTGAAGCTTTCTTT
- TRBJ2-7 - TRBV3-1/TRBV3-2 CASSQAYREGSYEQYF TGTGCCAGCAGCCAAGCCTACAGGGAAGGGTCCTACGAGCAGTACTTC
- TRBJ2-7 once TRBV27 CASGFLPTSSTSGYEQYF -
- TRBJ1-3 - TRBV6-5 CASSYGRAGNTIYF TGTGCCAGCAGTTACGGCAGGGCTGGAAACACCATATATTTT
TRBD1 TRBJ1-2 - TRBV5-4 CASSLMTGGASGYTF TGTGCCAGCAGCTTAATGACAGGGGGCGCGTCTGGCTACACCTTC
- TRBJ2-7 - TRBV6-5 CASNLRGGGFEQYF TGTGCCAGTAACCTCAGGGGAGGGGGGTTCGAGCAGTACTTC
- TRBJ2-7 - TRBV19 CASSISPVTGGAYEQYF TGTGCCAGTAGTATATCCCCCGTTACGGGCGGGGCCTACGAGCAGTACTTC
- TRBJ2-5 - TRBV9 CASSLEGETQYF TGTGCCAGCAGTCTAGAGGGAGAGACCCAGTACTTC
TRBD2 TRBJ2-4 few TRBV3-1/TRBV3-2 CASSIGTSGNIQYF TGTGCCAGCAGCATAGGGACTAGCGGTAACATTCAGTACTTC
TRBD2 TRBJ2-1 - TRBV3-1/TRBV3-2 CASSPSGRGYNEQFF TGTGCCAGCAGCCCTAGCGGGAGAGGATACAATGAGCAGTTCTTC
- TRBJ1-1 - TRBV29-1 CSVEDGWEAFF TGCAGCGTTGAAGACGGGTGGGAGGCTTTCTTT
- TRBJ2-3 few TRBV2 CASGNRVTDTQYF TGTGCCAGCGGAAACAGGGTCACAGATACGCAGTATTTT
TRBD2 TRBJ2-5 - TRBV5-1 CASSFGTSGRAGEETQYF TGCGCCAGCAGCTTCGGGACTAGCGGGAGGGCCGGGGAAGAGACCCAGTACTTC
TRBD1 TRBJ1-5 few TRBV23-1 CASRLYDREGNQPQHF TGCGCCAGCAGGCTATACGACAGGGAAGGCAATCAGCCCCAGCATTTT